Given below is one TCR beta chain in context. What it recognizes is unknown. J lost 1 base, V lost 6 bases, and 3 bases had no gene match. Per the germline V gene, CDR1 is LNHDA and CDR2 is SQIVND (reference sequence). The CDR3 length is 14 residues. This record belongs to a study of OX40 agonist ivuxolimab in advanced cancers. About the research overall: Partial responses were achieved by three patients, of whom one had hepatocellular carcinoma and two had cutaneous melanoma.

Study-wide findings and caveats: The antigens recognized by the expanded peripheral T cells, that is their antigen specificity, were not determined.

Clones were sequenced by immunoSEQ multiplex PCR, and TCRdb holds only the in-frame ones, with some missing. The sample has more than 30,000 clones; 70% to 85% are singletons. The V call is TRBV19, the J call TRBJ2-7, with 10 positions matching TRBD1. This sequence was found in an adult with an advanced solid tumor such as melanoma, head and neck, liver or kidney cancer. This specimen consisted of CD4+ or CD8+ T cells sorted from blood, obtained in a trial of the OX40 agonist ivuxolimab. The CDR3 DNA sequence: TGTGCCAGTAGCAGGACAGGGGGTTCCTACGAGCAGTACTTC. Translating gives CASSRTGGSYEQYF.